This passage covers 30 T cell receptor beta chains from one sample sequenced in a study of Ad26.COV2.S vaccination and SARS-CoV-2 variants. The treatment is: roughly 19 received Ad26.COV2.S at low or high dose, single or two shots; roughly five received placebo; per-sample allocation not given. Sampling was performed 63 days after the first vaccine or placebo injection. The assay was immunoSEQ multiplex PCR, and TCRdb's table has in-frame clones only and misses some. The sample holds some 480,000 clones, roughly nine tenths seen once. The specimen was peripheral blood, collected in a trial of Ad26.COV2.S vaccine versus placebo. The source is a person aged 18-65 years who received the Ad26.COV2.S COVID-19 vaccine or a placebo.

The V gene is TRBV28, the J gene TRBJ2-7, with D perhaps being TRBD1 or TRBD2 (5 bases each). The CDR3 consists of 13 residues. V gave up 10 bases and J gave up 2 bases, with 15 bases separating them. Germline V gene lookup returns CDR1 MDHEN and CDR2 SYDVKM. The CDR3 region has the DNA TGTGCCACCTTGGGACGGCTCCCCTACGAGCAGTACTTC. Its translation: CATLGRLPYEQYF.

V gene TRBV27 combines with J gene TRBJ2-2, with 7 bases fitting TRBD2. J lost 4 bases, V lost 3 bases, and 2 bases had no gene match. There are 14 residues in the CDR3. Germline-derived CDR1 and CDR2 are MNHEY and SMNVEV (reference sequence). CDR3 amino acids: CASSFRLATGELFF. The DNA of the CDR3 is TGTGCCAGCAGTTTCCGACTAGCCACCGGGGAGCTGTTTTTT.

The chain is built from TRBV15 and TRBJ2-1; D might be TRBD2 (5 bases). Germline lookup yields CDR1 LNHNV and CDR2 YYDKDF (reference sequence). The CDR3 has 15 amino acids. Trimming cost V 5 bases and J 9 bases, with 20 bases left between them. The CDR3 region has the DNA TGTGCCACCAGCGACCGGGCCCCGGGGTACGGTGAGCAGTTCTTC. As protein: CATSDRAPGYGEQFF.

This rearrangement joins TRBV19 to TRBJ2-7; weak D call: TRBD1 (6 bases). Germline-derived CDR1 and CDR2 are LNHDA and SQIVND (reference sequence). V gave up 4 bases and J gave up 5 bases, with 9 bases separating them. The CDR3 length is 12 residues. The CDR3 DNA sequence: TGTGCCAGTAGTAACCAGGGGAACGAGCAGTACTTC. Translated, it gives CASSNQGNEQYF.

This clone was found a few times. J is TRBJ1-2 and V is TRBV4-1, with a possible D match to TRBD1 (6 bases). Germline values: CDR1 MGHRA, CDR2 YSYEKL. V shed 2 bases and J shed 3 bases, with 10 bases lying between them. The CDR3 is 14 amino acids. DNA for the CDR3: TGCGCCAGCAGCCAAACCCCAGGGGACTATGGCTACACCTTC. Its translation: CASSQTPGDYGYTF.

This chain connects TRBV27 to TRBJ2-7; 9 nucleotides match TRBD2. The V gene end was trimmed by 6 bases and the J gene end by 0 bases; junction bases not matched to a gene: 6. The CDR3 length is 15 residues. Germline CDR1 MNHEY, CDR2 SMNVEV (reference sequence). DNA of the CDR3: TGTGCCAGCAGAAGAAATAGCGGGAGCTCCTACGAGCAGTACTTC. This gives the protein CASRRNSGSSYEQYF.

The rearrangement links TRBV18 to TRBJ1-2; D might be TRBD1 (6 bases). Trimming cost V 3 bases and J 6 bases, with 14 bases left between them. The CDR3 sequence is 14 residues long. Germline assignment: CDR1 KGHSH and CDR2 LQKENI. The CDR3 DNA follows: TGTGCCAGCTCACCCCCGAGGGGGGCGGATGGCTACACCTTC. Protein product: CASSPPRGADGYTF.

The chain carries TRBV3-1 (or the pseudogene TRBV3-2) and TRBJ2-7, with 8 positions matching TRBD1. The germline gives CDR1 LGHDT, CDR2 YNNKEL (reference sequence). The CDR3 spans 14 residues. The V gene end was trimmed by 3 bases and the J gene end by 3 bases; junction bases not matched to a gene: 4. The CDR3 DNA sequence: TGTGCCAGCAGCCACGGACAGGGTTTCTACGAGCAGTACTTC. The encoded protein is CASSHGQGFYEQYF.

The chain couples TRBV6-6 to TRBJ1-1; D remains ambiguous. The V gene lost 6 bases and the J gene lost 3 bases, with 8 bases spanning the gap. In germline, CDR1 is MNHNY, CDR2 SVGAGI (reference sequence). The CDR3 is 12 residues long. Here the CDR3 reads CASSWTDTEAFF. DNA of the CDR3: TGTGCCAGCAGCTGGACTGACACTGAAGCTTTCTTT.

V is TRBV6-2 or TRBV6-3 and J is TRBJ1-2; possible D gene TRBD1, 5 bases. V shed 4 bases and J shed 6 bases, with 12 bases lying between them. In germline, CDR1 is MNHEY, CDR2 SVGEGT. The CDR3 consists of 13 residues. CDR3 DNA: TGTGCCAGCAGTTGGGGGATCGGAGATGGCTACACCTTC. This codes for CASSWGIGDGYTF.

The rearrangement uses TRBV28 and TRBJ2-4; TRBD2 is a possible D gene (7 bases). V lost 2 bases, J lost 4 bases, and 12 bases lay in between. The CDR3 sequence is 15 residues long. CDR1 MDHEN and CDR2 SYDVKM come from the germline V gene. The CDR3 sequence is CASSLGGGSKNIQYF. CDR3 bases: TGTGCCAGCAGTTTAGGGGGGGGCAGTAAAAACATTCAGTACTTC.

The chain is built from TRBV5-1 and TRBJ1-2, with D possibly TRBD1 on 6 matching bases. This CDR3 contains 13 residues. The ends were cut back, 0 bases at V and 5 bases at J, with 8 bases in the middle. In germline, CDR1 is SGHRS, CDR2 YFSETQ. CDR3 sequence: CASSLEGEYGYTF. The CDR3 bases are TGCGCCAGCAGCTTGGAGGGGGAGTATGGCTACACCTTC.

CDR3 sequence reads: CASSLAGTSGRASDNEQFF. For the CDR3, the DNA is TGTGCCAGCAGCTTAGCCGGGACTAGCGGGAGGGCCTCGGACAATGAGCAGTTCTTC. The rearrangement uses TRBV7-6 and TRBJ2-1, with 16 nucleotides matching TRBD2. Germline V gives CDR1 SGHVS, CDR2 FNYEAQ. The ends lost 0 bases at V and 5 bases at J; junction bases unmatched: 7. CDR3 length: 19 residues.

This chain joins TRBV7-8 and TRBJ1-1; TRBD1 is a possible D gene (5 bases). V shed 5 bases and J shed 3 bases, with 22 bases lying between them. Germline V lookup: CDR1 SGHVS, CDR2 FQNEAQ. The CDR3 sequence is 17 residues long. CDR3 protein: CASSGGLGNRAYTEAFF. The DNA for the CDR3 is TGTGCCAGCAGCGGGGGTCTGGGGAATCGGGCTTACACTGAAGCTTTCTTT.

The J gene is TRBJ1-1, the V gene TRBV6-5, with a weak D call TRBD1 (5 bases). The CDR3 spans 15 residues. Trimming shortened V by 2 bases and J by 4 bases, and 14 bases separated the two germline ends. The germline V gene encodes CDR1 MNHEY and CDR2 SVGAGI. CDR3 nucleotide sequence: TGTGCCAGCAGTTACGTCGGCACCGGGGGCACTGAAGCTTTCTTT. It yields the protein CASSYVGTGGTEAFF.

V gene TRBV9 combines with J gene TRBJ2-1, with D possibly matching TRBD1 (5 bases). Trimming cost V 0 bases and J 4 bases, with 14 bases left between them. Germline V gene data show CDR1 as SGDLS and CDR2 as YYNGEE. The CDR3 runs to 16 residues. The CDR3 nucleotides read TGTGCCAGCAGCGTAGAACCAGGGCTGAGTTACAATGAGCAGTTCTTC. Protein: CASSVEPGLSYNEQFF. The full variable domain, rest sourced from reference TRBV9 and TRBJ2-1, is DSGVTQTPKHLITATGQRVTLRCSPRSGDLSVYWYQQSLDQGLQFLIQYYNGEERAKGNILERFSAQQFPDLHSELNLSSLELGDSALYFCASSVEPGLSYNEQFFGPGTRLTVL.

The V gene is TRBV11-2, the J gene TRBJ1-1; 9 bases match TRBD1. The CDR3 totals 16 residues. Germline CDR1 is SGHAT and CDR2 is FQNNGV. J gave up 3 bases and V 5 bases, and 10 bases lay outside the gene matches. The CDR3 is CASSLGTGRADTEAFF. Here the CDR3 DNA reads TGTGCCAGCAGCCTCGGGACAGGGAGGGCGGACACTGAAGCTTTCTTT.

The count of this clone is one. The genes are TRBV10-3 and TRBJ2-7; 9 bases match TRBD2. Germline V CDR1 and CDR2: ENHRY, SYGVKD. The CDR3 runs to 15 residues. V shed 4 bases and J 2 bases; nucleotides not matched to a gene: 6. DNA for the CDR3: TGTGCCATCAGTGGGGGCGGGAGGGCCCCCTACGAGCAGTACTTC. This encodes CAISGGGRAPYEQYF.

V gene TRBV30 combines with J gene TRBJ1-4, with 8 bases that match TRBD1. The CDR3 is 15 amino acids. Germline CDR1 reads GTSNPN; CDR2 reads SVGIG (reference sequence). Trimming at V came to 0 bases and at J to 8 bases, leaving 8 bases not matched to a gene. Written as DNA, the CDR3 is TGTGCCTGGAGTGTACGATCACGGACAGGGGAAAAACTGTTTTTT. Encoded protein: CAWSVRSRTGEKLFF.

V gene TRBV11-1 combines with J gene TRBJ2-1, with TRBD2 matching 9 bases. Germline loops: CDR1 SGHAT, CDR2 FQDESV (reference sequence). The CDR3 covers 14 residues. Losses at the gene ends were 5 bases for V and 9 bases for J; bases not matched to a gene: 8. The CDR3 bases are TGTGCCAGCAGCACCCCGGGACTAGCAGGTGAGCAGTTCTTC. It is translated as CASSTPGLAGEQFF.

V is TRBV7-3 and J is TRBJ2-1, with 10 bases aligning to TRBD2. Trimming cost V 1 base and J 5 bases; bases outside gene matches: 2. Germline V gene lookup returns CDR1 SGHTA and CDR2 FQGTGA. There are 15 residues in the CDR3. DNA for the CDR3: TGTGCCAGCAGCTTAAGAGCGGGAGGGAACAATGAGCAGTTCTTC. Protein sequence: CASSLRAGGNNEQFF. The full variable domain, completed using reference TRBV7-3 and TRBJ2-1, is GAGVSQTPSNKVTEKGKYVELRCDPISGHTALYWYRQSLGQGPEFLIYFQGTGAADDSGLPNDRFFAVRPEGSVSTLKIQRTERGDSAVYLCASSLRAGGNNEQFFGPGTRLTVL.

The V gene is TRBV18, the J gene TRBJ2-5, with D possibly being TRBD1 (6 bases). CDR3 length equals 16 residues. Germline V gene sequence: CDR1 KGHSH, CDR2 LQKENI. Trimming removed 0 bases at V and 1 base at J, with 12 bases between. The CDR3 is CASSPPGGGVQETQYF. The DNA for the CDR3 is TGTGCCAGCTCACCACCAGGGGGTGGGGTCCAAGAGACCCAGTACTTC.

The V call is TRBV11-2, the J call TRBJ1-2, with D uncertain. The CDR3 covers 11 residues. Germline CDR1 SGHAT, CDR2 FQNNGV. V gave up 6 bases and J gave up 10 bases, with 12 bases separating them. The CDR3 sequence is CASSSGFSYTF. In DNA form, the CDR3 reads TGTGCCAGCAGTTCCGGGTTCTCCTACACCTTC.

The gene calls are TRBV24-1 and TRBJ2-1; no firm D call. Germline V gives CDR1 KGHDR, CDR2 SFDVKD. With 2 bases removed from V and 5 bases from J, the gap between germline ends came to 21 bases. The CDR3 spans 18 residues. The CDR3, as DNA: TGTGCCACCAGTGATTCGGGCCTTCCTCCCTTCGCAAACAATGAGCAGTTCTTC. Translated, it gives CATSDSGLPPFANNEQFF.

The chain recombines TRBV4-2 with TRBJ2-1, with D tentatively TRBD2 (5 bases). V was pared by 4 bases and J by 1 base, with 20 bases between. Germline CDR1 reads LGHNA; CDR2 reads YNFKEQ. This CDR3 is 18 amino acids long. The CDR3 reads CASSRAIPGGQSYNEQFF. In nucleotides, the CDR3 is TGTGCCAGCAGCCGCGCAATACCGGGCGGGCAGTCCTACAATGAGCAGTTCTTC.

The V call is TRBV4-2, the J call TRBJ1-1, with D possibly TRBD1 on 6 matching bases. CDR1 is LGHNA and CDR2 is YNFKEQ in the germline V gene. Between the trimmed V and J ends, which lost 1 base and 4 bases, there was a span of 19 bases. The CDR3 covers 17 residues. The CDR3 here is CASSQVSISGGGTEAFF. The CDR3 DNA reads as TGTGCCAGCAGCCAAGTTTCGATTTCGGGAGGGGGCACTGAAGCTTTCTTT.

A word on this clone: Distinct nucleotide sequences in the sample also encode this CDR3. The V call is TRBV7-9, the J call TRBJ2-3; no definite D call. The V gene lost 2 bases and the J gene lost 4 bases, with 4 bases spanning the gap. The germline V gene encodes CDR1 SEHNR and CDR2 FQNEAQ (reference sequence). This CDR3 has 12 residues. The DNA of the CDR3 is TGTGCCAGCAGCTTACAGGCAGATACGCAGTATTTT. This codes for CASSLQADTQYF.

The V and J genes are TRBV5-1 and TRBJ2-1; D may be TRBD2 (5 bases). CDR3 size: 15 residues. The germline gives CDR1 SGHRS, CDR2 YFSETQ. Trimming left V 4 bases short and J 4 bases short, with 15 bases between. The chain's CDR3 is CASSPVLAGYNEQFF. The CDR3 DNA reads as TGCGCCAGCAGCCCGGTCCTAGCAGGATACAATGAGCAGTTCTTC.

This clone was counted between two and nine times. The chain uses TRBV19 and TRBJ1-6, with D possibly TRBD1 on 5 matching bases. CDR1 is LNHDA and CDR2 is SQIVND in the germline V gene (reference sequence). V lost 9 bases, J lost 6 bases, and 12 bases lay in between. CDR3 size: 13 residues. CDR3 nucleotide sequence: TGTGCCAGCAGCGACAGTCTTAATTCACCCCTCCACTTT. Protein sequence: CASSDSLNSPLHF.

V and J are TRBV5-3 and TRBJ2-7, with 8 bases aligning to TRBD1. TRBV5-3 is known as an ORF, though its function is uncertain. J was trimmed by 2 bases and V by 0 bases; bases with no gene match: 13. This CDR3 has 18 residues. The CDR3 spells CARSLGQGAIWGTYEQYF. The CDR3 bases are TGTGCCAGAAGCTTGGGTCAGGGGGCTATTTGGGGCACCTACGAGCAGTACTTC.